The 25 T cell receptor beta chains presented below share a single source sample, sequenced in a study of shared T cell receptors in the human thymus. Produced via immunoSEQ multiplex PCR; TCRdb's table is partial and in-frame only. The sample lists some 720,000 clones, approximately 88% occurring once. The same data also went into a second study, on human thymus T cells.

The material sequenced was thymocytes. The receptors were gathered from a boy younger than two with a congenital heart defect.

This clone came up a few times. This sequence joins TRBV11-2 and TRBJ2-7; a possible D gene is TRBD2 (6 bases). CDR3 length: 16 amino acids. V lost 5 bases and J lost 4, with 21 bases in between. Germline loops: CDR1 SGHAT, CDR2 FQNNGV. The CDR3 DNA reads TGTGCCAGCAGCGCCTCCCGGCGGGCGGGGCTTTACGAGCAGTACTTC. Protein product: CASSASRRAGLYEQYF.

The chain combines TRBV27 with TRBJ1-2; 10 positions agree with TRBD1. Unmatched junction bases numbered 14, after V lost 5 bases and J lost 2 bases. The CDR3 has 18 amino acids. Looked up from germline, CDR1 is MNHEY and CDR2 is SMNVEV (reference sequence). For the CDR3, the DNA is TGTGCCAGCAGTCAGGGACAGGGGCCCAAACCCGCGAACTATGGCTACACCTTC. Translated, it gives CASSQGQGPKPANYGYTF.

The chain couples TRBV19 to TRBJ1-5, with D tentatively TRBD1 (6 bases). V lost 3 bases and J lost 4, with 10 bases in between. CDR1 is LNHDA, CDR2 SQIVND, per germline (reference sequence). This CDR3 comprises 14 residues. This CDR3 reads CASSMDRLNQPQHF. The CDR3 DNA is TGTGCCAGTAGTATGGACAGACTTAATCAGCCCCAGCATTTT.

The chain combines TRBV7-6 with TRBJ2-1; the match to TRBD2 covers 14 bases. The ends lost 5 bases at V and 7 bases at J; junction bases unmatched: 16. Germline V CDR1 and CDR2: SGHVS, FNYEAQ. CDR3 length: 19 amino acids. CDR3 protein: CASSPGTSGRWERANEQFF. For the CDR3, the DNA is TGTGCCAGCAGCCCCGGGACTAGCGGGAGATGGGAGAGGGCGAATGAGCAGTTCTTC.

In nucleotides, the CDR3 is TGTGCCAGCAGGGGGGGGGCTAGCGGGACTCCCTCCTACGAGCAGTACTTC. Its protein product is CASRGGASGTPSYEQYF. The V call is TRBV2, the J call TRBJ2-7, with 9 bases lining up with TRBD2. J lost 0 bases, V lost 6 bases, and 12 bases had no gene match. This CDR3 spans 17 amino acids. Germline V gives CDR1 SNHLY, CDR2 FYNNEI.

CDR3 in amino acids: CAISRAGTTDTQYF. For the CDR3, the DNA is TGTGCCATCAGTCGAGCGGGTACCACAGATACGCAGTATTTT. This chain connects TRBV10-3 to TRBJ2-3; TRBD2 is a possible D gene (6 bases). The CDR3 is 14 amino acids. The germline gives CDR1 ENHRY, CDR2 SYGVKD. Trimming took off 5 bases at V and 2 bases at J, with 11 bases between the two ends.

The rearrangement joins TRBV6-5 to TRBJ2-5, with 8 bases lining up with TRBD2. After removal of 6 bases from V and 4 bases from J, the junction contained 10 bases not matched to a gene. The CDR3 covers 15 residues. Germline-derived CDR1 and CDR2 are MNHEY and SVGAGI. CDR3 amino acids: CASREGRAGAETQYF. DNA of the CDR3: TGTGCCAGCAGGGAGGGCCGAGCGGGAGCAGAGACCCAGTACTTC.

This sequence joins TRBV5-1 and TRBJ2-7; 9 bases agree with TRBD2. Germline V gene sequence: CDR1 SGHRS, CDR2 YFSETQ. CDR3 length: 14 amino acids. The V segment lost 7 bases and the J segment 7 bases; nucleotides outside the gene matches: 12. CDR3 loop: CASLGAGGPREQYF. DNA of the CDR3: TGCGCCAGCCTGGGGGCGGGAGGGCCACGGGAGCAGTACTTC.

This rearrangement joins TRBV28 to TRBJ1-2; TRBD1 aligns across 7 bases. The ends lost 2 bases at V and 1 base at J; junction bases unmatched: 4. The germline V gene has CDR1 MDHEN and CDR2 SYDVKM. The CDR3 loop spans 15 amino acids. CDR3 region: CASSLRQGGNYGYTF. The CDR3 bases are TGTGCCAGCAGTTTACGACAGGGAGGTAACTATGGCTACACCTTC.

V is TRBV2 and J is TRBJ2-6; D is perhaps TRBD2 (5 bases). The CDR3 spans 13 residues. The germline V gene encodes CDR1 SNHLY and CDR2 FYNNEI. V was clipped by 8 bases and J by 6 bases, with 11 bases between them. CDR3 region: CASGRVSANVLTF. In DNA, the CDR3 is TGTGCCAGCGGGCGGGTCTCGGCCAACGTCCTGACTTTC. Full variable domain (missing parts from reference TRBV2 and TRBJ2-6): EPEVTQTPSHQVTQMGQEVILRCVPISNHLYFYWYRQILGQKVEFLVSFYNNEISEKSEIFDDQFSVERPDGSNFTLKIRSTKLEDSAMYFCASGRVSANVLTFGAGSRLTVL.

The chain recombines TRBV6-6 with TRBJ1-3; tentative D call: TRBD1 (5 bases). The CDR3 totals 15 residues. The germline CDR1 and CDR2 sequences are MNHNY and SVGAGI (reference sequence). Trimming took 6 bases from V and 3 from J, leaving 15 bases between them. CDR3 DNA sequence: TGTGCCAGCAGAAGCCGTGGGGGGGATGGAAACACCATATATTTT. It yields the protein CASRSRGGDGNTIYF.

This chain uses TRBV27 with TRBJ1-2, with D possibly matching TRBD1 (5 bases). V lost 2 bases and J 6 bases, leaving 19 bases between the germline ends. The CDR3 covers 16 residues. CDR1 and CDR2 from the germline V gene are MNHEY and SMNVEV (reference sequence). This chain's CDR3 is CASSLRAGAPADGYTF. The CDR3 bases are TGTGCCAGCAGTTTAAGGGCTGGGGCCCCCGCAGATGGCTACACCTTC.

The chain is built from TRBV4-1 and TRBJ2-7; TRBD2 matches 9 bases. The trim removed 5 bases at V and 1 base at J, leaving 3 bases unmatched. CDR1 MGHRA and CDR2 YSYEKL come from the germline V gene. This CDR3 comprises 14 residues. DNA for the CDR3: TGCGCCAGCAGCGCGGGAGGGGAGTCCTACGAGCAGTACTTC. Translating gives CASSAGGESYEQYF.

This chain links TRBV4-1 with TRBJ2-1, with TRBD1 matching over 7 bases. The CDR3 totals 17 residues. Germline CDR1 and CDR2: MGHRA and YSYEKL. V was clipped by 4 bases and J by 7 bases; unmatched bases: 16. The CDR3 loop reads CASSPGPGAQGVNEQFF. The CDR3 DNA reads as TGCGCCAGCAGCCCGGGCCCAGGGGCTCAGGGGGTGAATGAGCAGTTCTTC.

In this sample, this clone turned up once. The V call is TRBV27, the J call TRBJ2-2; 9 bases are a match to TRBD1. Germline V gives CDR1 MNHEY, CDR2 SMNVEV (reference sequence). This CDR3 has 14 amino acids. V shed 6 bases and J 7 bases; nucleotides not matched to a gene: 6. The CDR3 loop reads CASSPTGGVGELFF. The CDR3 DNA reads TGTGCCAGCAGCCCGACAGGGGGTGTCGGGGAGCTGTTTTTT.

This chain links TRBV6-1 with TRBJ2-7; TRBD2 might be the D (7 bases). The CDR3 is 13 residues long. With 6 bases removed from V and 7 bases from J, the gap between germline ends came to 16 bases. CDR1 is MNHNS, CDR2 SASEGT, per germline. DNA of the CDR3: TGTGCCAGCAGGGAGGGGGGGGTCGGGGAGCAGTACTTC. Its protein product is CASREGGVGEQYF.

The CDR3 sequence is CAWSRDLDEQYF. The CDR3 nucleotides read TGTGCCTGGAGTCGGGACTTGGACGAGCAGTACTTC. J is TRBJ2-7 and V is TRBV30; D is perhaps TRBD2 (6 bases). The CDR3 spans 12 residues. The ends were cut back, 2 bases at V and 5 bases at J, with 10 bases in the middle. Germline values: CDR1 GTSNPN, CDR2 SVGIG (reference sequence).

This sequence joins TRBV7-2 and TRBJ2-7; 12 nucleotides match TRBD1. V was pared by 1 base and J by 4 bases, with 8 bases of the junction left unmatched. The CDR3 extends over 17 amino acids. CDR1 is SGHTA, CDR2 FQGNSA, per germline. The CDR3 protein is CASSLGGSGQGAYEQYF. The CDR3 region has the DNA TGTGCCAGCAGCTTAGGAGGTTCGGGACAGGGGGCGTACGAGCAGTACTTC.

The chain recombines TRBV30 with TRBJ2-7, with D perhaps TRBD2 (5 bases). Germline CDR1 reads GTSNPN; CDR2 reads SVGIG (reference sequence). The CDR3 length is 12 residues. Trimming left V 1 base short and J 4 bases short, with 8 bases between. The CDR3 is CAWSELGYEQYF. The CDR3 nucleotides are TGTGCCTGGAGTGAACTAGGGTACGAGCAGTACTTC.

The chain combines TRBV2 with TRBJ2-1; 8 positions agree with TRBD2. The CDR3 is 13 residues long. Germline values: CDR1 SNHLY, CDR2 FYNNEI. The trim removed 8 bases at V and 6 bases at J, leaving 6 bases unmatched. The CDR3 DNA reads TGTGCCAGCCTTACTAGCGGCGCCAATGAGCAGTTCTTC. It translates to CASLTSGANEQFF.

The chain recombines TRBV28 with TRBJ1-4, with 9 bases matching TRBD1. Unmatched junction bases numbered 9, after V lost 5 bases and J lost 8 bases. The CDR3 loop spans 15 amino acids. Germline-derived CDR1 and CDR2 are MDHEN and SYDVKM. The CDR3 spells CASSPPGTGLEKLFF. As DNA, the CDR3 is TGTGCCAGCAGTCCTCCCGGGACAGGGCTAGAAAAACTGTTTTTT. The full variable domain, with the rest looked up from reference TRBV28 and TRBJ1-4, is DVKVTQSSRYLVKRTGEKVFLECVQDMDHENMFWYRQDPGLGLRLIYFSYDVKMKEKGDIPEGYSVSREKKERFSLILESASTNQTSMYLCASSPPGTGLEKLFFGSGTQLSVL.

The chain employs TRBV12-5 and TRBJ2-2, with D unclear. The CDR3 runs to 21 residues. V was shortened by 6 bases and J by 2 bases, with 31 bases between the two germline ends. Germline CDR1 reads LGHNT; CDR2 reads FRNRAP. Here the CDR3 reads CASGSDGSTMRLAPNTGELFF. CDR3 bases: TGTGCTAGTGGATCCGACGGTTCCACTATGCGTTTGGCCCCTAACACCGGGGAGCTGTTTTTT.

This chain links TRBV30 with TRBJ2-1; TRBD2 matches at 9 bases. V was clipped by 3 bases and J by 5 bases; unmatched bases: 11. Germline CDR1 GTSNPN, CDR2 SVGIG (reference sequence). The CDR3 spans 16 residues. CDR3 sequence: CAWRVVVQREDNEQFF. The CDR3 DNA sequence: TGTGCCTGGAGAGTAGTGGTTCAGCGGGAGGACAATGAGCAGTTCTTC.

This chain links TRBV7-8 with TRBJ2-5, with a possible D match to TRBD2 (6 bases). The V and J ends lost 1 base and 2 bases respectively, with 17 bases between them. Germline values: CDR1 SGHVS, CDR2 FQNEAQ. The CDR3 runs to 17 residues. CDR3 region: CASSLGGEGRFQETQYF. CDR3 DNA sequence: TGTGCCAGCAGCTTAGGGGGCGAGGGGAGGTTTCAAGAGACCCAGTACTTC.

This clone was counted only a few times. J is TRBJ2-6 and V is TRBV7-2; 12 bases fit TRBD2. CDR1 is SGHTA, CDR2 FQGNSA, per germline. V shed 5 bases and J 0 bases; nucleotides not matched to a gene: 5. The CDR3 extends over 18 amino acids. As DNA, the CDR3 is TGTGCCAGCAGCGACACTAGCGGGAGGAGCTCTGGGGCCAACGTCCTGACTTTC. Translated, it gives CASSDTSGRSSGANVLTF. The variable domain in full, with the rest retrieved from reference TRBV7-2 and TRBJ2-6, is GAGVSQSPSNKVTEKGKDVELRCDPISGHTALYWYRQSLGQGLEFLIYFQGNSAPDKSGLPSDRFSAERTGGSVSTLTIQRTQQEDSAVYLCASSDTSGRSSGANVLTFGAGSRLTVL.